What follows are 17 T cell receptor beta chains derived from one specimen sequenced in a study of T cells in localized non-small cell lung cancer. Measured with immunoSEQ multiplex PCR; TCRdb has only the in-frame clones, and not every one. The sample holds 60,000 to 85,000 clones, 86% seen once. The input for sequencing was peripheral blood, taken before any cancer treatment. The receptor source for this set is a male donor aged 60 or over with stage III squamous cell lung carcinoma.

This rearrangement joins TRBV5-4 to TRBJ1-4; TRBD1 is a possible D gene (5 bases). CDR3 size: 14 residues. The germline V gene encodes CDR1 SGHNT and CDR2 YYREEE (reference sequence). Trimming took 7 bases from V and 8 from J, leaving 18 bases between them. Written as DNA, the CDR3 is TGTGCCAGCTACCCCGGGGCAAAGGGGGAAAAACTGTTTTTT. This translates into CASYPGAKGEKLFF. Supplemented by reference TRBV5-4 and TRBJ1-4, the full variable domain reads ETGVTQSPTHLIKTRGQQVTLRCSSQSGHNTVSWYQQALGQGPQFIFQYYREEENGRGNFPPRFSGLQFPNYSSELNVNALELDDSALYLCASYPGAKGEKLFFGSGTQLSVL.

This clone was seen a few times. The chain couples TRBV19 to TRBJ2-6, with 10 bases aligning to TRBD1. Germline V lookup: CDR1 LNHDA, CDR2 SQIVND (reference sequence). Losses at the gene ends were 6 bases for V and 0 bases for J; bases not matched to a gene: 5. The CDR3 has 17 amino acids. The CDR3 here is CASRRDRGNSGANVLTF. The CDR3, as DNA: TGTGCCAGTAGACGGGACAGGGGCAACTCTGGGGCCAACGTCCTGACTTTC.

This chain connects TRBV5-1 to TRBJ1-1; 12 bases map to TRBD1. The CDR3 runs to 16 residues. The ends lost 2 bases at V and 2 bases at J; junction bases unmatched: 4. Looked up from germline, CDR1 is SGHRS and CDR2 is YFSETQ. CDR3 sequence reads: CASSFGTGGRNTEAFF. CDR3 DNA sequence: TGCGCCAGCAGCTTTGGGACAGGGGGCCGAAACACTGAAGCTTTCTTT.

V is TRBV4-3 and J is TRBJ1-2, with TRBD1 as a possible D gene (5 bases). V lost 3 bases, J lost 8 bases, and 19 bases lay in between. Germline CDR1 and CDR2: LGHNA and YSLEER. The CDR3 runs to 15 residues. The CDR3 DNA reads TGCGCCAGCAGCCAGCTAAGTGGGGGATGGGGCGGCTACACCTTC. Its protein product is CASSQLSGGWGGYTF.

The chain carries TRBV5-8 and TRBJ2-3, with D tentatively TRBD2 (5 bases). Germline-derived CDR1 and CDR2 are SGHTS and YDEGEE. The CDR3 sequence is 17 residues long. V shed 0 bases and J shed 3 bases, with 17 bases lying between them. This CDR3 is CASSLARKAAPTDTQYF. The CDR3 nucleotides read TGTGCCAGCAGCTTGGCCCGTAAAGCGGCCCCGACAGATACGCAGTATTTT.

This chain connects TRBV7-8 to TRBJ1-3, with no clear D. The CDR3 is made up of 13 amino acids. Trimming stripped 8 bases from V and 2 bases from J, with 10 bases between. CDR1 and CDR2 from the germline V gene are SGHVS and FQNEAQ. In DNA form, the CDR3 reads TGTGCCAGCGGATCTCCACCTGGAAACACCATATATTTT. This codes for CASGSPPGNTIYF.

This clone was found a few times. This rearrangement joins TRBV5-6 to TRBJ1-2, with D maybe TRBD1 (5 bases). CDR1 SGHDT and CDR2 YYEEEE come from the germline V gene. The CDR3 loop spans 14 amino acids. V was trimmed by 8 bases and J by 5 bases, leaving 19 bases between them. CDR3 nucleotides: TGTGCCAGTACCTTGGGGGATCCCAGGTATGGCTACACCTTC. Protein product: CASTLGDPRYGYTF.

The V gene is TRBV2, the J gene TRBJ1-1; D not certain. The V end lost 5 bases, the J end lost 6 bases, and 16 bases lay between the germline ends. Germline assignment: CDR1 SNHLY and CDR2 FYNNEI. This CDR3 region has 14 residues. In nucleotides, the CDR3 is TGTGCCAGCAGTCAGGACGCCGGCGGGCCTGAAGCTTTCTTT. As protein: CASSQDAGGPEAFF.

The CDR3 DNA reads as TGTGCCAGCAGCTTAGATAAGTACAGGGATTATAGCAATCAGCCCCAGCATTTT. This encodes CASSLDKYRDYSNQPQHF. The chain joins TRBV7-8 to TRBJ1-5; D possibly corresponds to TRBD1 (6 bases). The ends were cut back, 1 base at V and 0 bases at J, with 16 bases in the middle. The CDR3 sequence is 18 residues long. Germline assignment: CDR1 SGHVS and CDR2 FQNEAQ.

The CDR3 loop reads CASRQGNQETQYF. Written as DNA, the CDR3 is TGCGCCAGCAGACAGGGGAACCAAGAGACCCAGTACTTC. The chain uses TRBV5-1 and TRBJ2-5; 7 bases agree with TRBD1. This CDR3 region has 13 residues. The V gene's germline CDR1 is SGHRS and CDR2 YFSETQ. V dropped 5 bases and J dropped 0; count of bases not matched to a gene: 1.

This clone showed up just a few times. The chain is built from TRBV19 and TRBJ1-2; perhaps TRBD1 as D (5 bases). In germline, CDR1 is LNHDA, CDR2 SQIVND (reference sequence). Between the trimmed V and J ends, which lost 6 bases and 4 bases, there was a span of 21 bases. This CDR3 region has 16 residues. In DNA, the CDR3 is TGTGCCAGTAGCGGACATGGGGACGCAATTGCCTATGGCTACACCTTC. Translation gives CASSGHGDAIAYGYTF.

This clone was detected once. This chain connects TRBV19 to TRBJ2-6; D ambiguous. Per germline, CDR1 LNHDA and CDR2 SQIVND (reference sequence). The ends were cut back, 7 bases at V and 0 bases at J, with 7 bases in the middle. This CDR3 spans 14 amino acids. CDR3 in amino acids: CASMRSSGANVLTF. For the CDR3, the DNA is TGTGCCAGTATGCGGAGCTCTGGGGCCAACGTCCTGACTTTC.

In nucleotides, the CDR3 is TGTGCCAGCAGTTCCCTAACGGGGGGGTTGGATACGCAGTATTTT. It specifies CASSSLTGGLDTQYF. V gene TRBV28 combines with J gene TRBJ2-3; 8 bases are shared with TRBD2. In germline, CDR1 is MDHEN, CDR2 SYDVKM. The CDR3 is 15 amino acids. V shed 4 bases, J shed 6 bases, and the junction held 9 bases outside the gene matches.

The chain uses TRBV9 and TRBJ2-3; perhaps TRBD2 as D (5 bases). CDR3 size: 14 residues. Trimming left V 0 bases short and J 4 bases short, with 9 bases between. Germline CDR1 SGDLS, CDR2 YYNGEE. The CDR3 DNA sequence: TGTGCCAGCAGCGTAGCTACCGGGGCAGATACGCAGTATTTT. It is translated as CASSVATGADTQYF.

This clone was detected only once. The chain is built from TRBV10-1 and TRBJ2-1; no clear D gene. V lost 2 bases, J lost 3 bases, and 5 bases lay in between. Per the germline V gene, CDR1 is WNHNN and CDR2 is SYGVQD (reference sequence). The CDR3 totals 13 residues. The CDR3 here is CASSEDVYNEQFF. The CDR3 bases are TGCGCCAGCAGTGAGGACGTCTACAATGAGCAGTTCTTC.

The rearrangement uses TRBV19 and TRBJ1-5, with D possibly matching TRBD1 (5 bases). This CDR3 is built from 18 residues. V shed 5 bases and J shed 4 bases, with 24 bases lying between them. The germline CDR1 and CDR2 sequences are LNHDA and SQIVND (reference sequence). DNA for the CDR3: TGTGCCAGTAGTCGGGAGACAGATACATTGACACTTAATCAGCCCCAGCATTTT. Translation: CASSRETDTLTLNQPQHF.

The V gene is TRBV6-5, the J gene TRBJ1-2, with D maybe TRBD1 (5 bases). Germline V gene sequence: CDR1 MNHEY, CDR2 SVGAGI. This CDR3 spans 13 amino acids. The V end was cut by 6 bases, the J end by 3 bases, with 11 bases between. For the CDR3, the DNA is TGTGCCAGCAGGGACACCGTCGACTATGGCTACACCTTC. It translates to CASRDTVDYGYTF.